This entry describes one T cell receptor (beta chain). Its antigen is currently not known. Base qualities are missing; no much larger clone stands one base away. The sample comes from a study of shared clonotypes between healthy human individuals (dated by TCRdb to 2018 to 2020). Regarding the research as a whole: The cohort included three men and a couple of women between 18 and 49 years of age. To increase sequencing depth and limit assay-specific biases, TCR repertoire library preparation and sequencing were carried out by different laboratories using diverse techniques. Leukapheresis yielded between about 0.8 and 8.9 billion PBMCs per donor. To estimate repertoire size and how much clonotypes are shared between individuals, the study performed deep sequencing of blood TCR repertoires from a few healthy adults. For each donor, CD4 naive and CD4 memory were each run on three plates, CD8 naive on two plates, and CD8 memory on one plate.

CD8 naive samples consisted of CD45RO-negative cells that were positively selected for CCR7, yielding a CD45RA+CCR7+ population without TemRA cells. Healthy HIV-negative adults with no recently reported acute infections or vaccinations were included as donors. Only Caucasian adults living in Nashville, Tennessee, USA were represented among the donors. Blood was obtained by leukapheresis, after which PBMCs were separated by Ficoll-Histopaque density gradient centrifugation and cryopreserved in liquid nitrogen vapor phase. Analytical flow cytometry was used to check the purity and quantity of every magnetically sorted T cell population. Each sorted fraction had its genomic DNA isolated and then quantified by UV absorbance on a Nanodrop 2000c. Including cysteine and phenylalanine, the CDR3 has 13 amino acids. Only CDR3 DNA is held: 39 bases, read in frame from base 1. V is cut by 7 bases and J by 1 base, and the space between the germline ends is 10 bases. The germline V gene (reference sequence) supplies CDR1 MNHNY and CDR2 SVGAGI.

Using the deep immunoSEQ assay, TCR CDR3 regions were amplified from genomic DNA by multiplex PCR. Extracted genomic DNA from each cell subset was spread evenly across all wells of several immunoSEQ 96-well plates, with each plate serving as a replicate. For sorted subsets, roughly 200 ng of genomic DNA, equivalent to roughly 30,000 T cell genomes, went into each replicate PCR. Purified libraries were quantified with a Qubit 3.0 fluorometer, sized on a Bioanalyzer 2100, and re-quantified with the KAPA Library Quantification kit. Every immunoSEQ 96-well plate was sequenced on a dedicated single-read 150-cycle Illumina NextSeq 550 flow cell. In the original analysis: The immunoSEQ output contained only junctional sequences without quality scores, so filtering could not match that applied to full-length reads. Sequences were annotated with PyIR, a Python wrapper for IgBLAST v1.9, and V/J genes and CDR3 were assigned using IMGT germline references. Reads were filtered out if the reads had weak V/J assignments (E-value above 1e-6), no CDR3, stop codons, out-of-frame junctions, or ambiguous translated residues. A V3J clonotype was defined by an identical inferred V gene, J gene, and CDR3 amino acid sequence. To compute the percentage overlap between repertoires, the number of shared unique clonotypes was divided by the size of the smaller repertoire. RTK rarefaction, the Chao1 estimator, and Recon v2.1 estimates of unobserved clonotypes were used to assess repertoire richness. Generation probabilities were computed with OLGA for all TCRbeta clonotypes obtained by the gDNA method from several donors. Imported from immuneACCESS, the table was reduced by TCRdb to in-frame sequences with V and J called. These copies leave out some clones; in studies compared against another copy, an unresolved V gene accounts for under half, and the cause of the remainder is not known. For V, J and clone size, that table is used; D and trimming come from the DNA. The sample table contains around 700,000 clones; only one count was recorded for about 91% of them. Of the sample, 24% falls within the top ten clones.

The investigation overall reported the following: Naive subsets generally had larger estimated clonotype richness than memory subsets did. The genetic and exposure-history diversity represented was limited by the small number of donors. Pairwise subsampling led to the expectation that sequencing depth would affect the degree of clonotype sharing among donors. Sharing across four donors was observed for 4.5% to 6.5% of naive CD4, 3% to 4% of naive CD8, over 2% of memory CD4, and approximately 0.41% of memory CD8 clonotypes. Sampling was restricted to blood, and TCR repertoires in tissue are likely to differ from TCR repertoires in blood. Incomplete sequencing was indicated by rarefaction of sorted-subset datasets, despite the large sequencing depth. Compared with non-shared clonotypes, clonotypes shared by all four sorted-subset donors had higher generation probabilities.

Here the chain combines TRBV6-6 and TRBJ1-1; no D gene call is confident. Sequenced material: naive CD8+ T cells sorted from blood. Read against the paper, the sample's cell subset or site label means: CD45RA+CCR7+. The sequence was collected from a man younger than 40 in good health. This receptor carries the CDR3 CASIFTGNTEAFF. The nucleotide sequence reads TGTGCCAGCATTTTCACGGGGAACACTGAAGCTTTCTTT.